Detailed here is one T cell receptor (beta chain). This clonotype occurred many times. The antigen it recognizes is unknown. It has no much larger one-base neighbor in the sample; base qualities were not kept. The data derive from a study of human T cells and chemical hapten exposure (dated by TCRdb to the early 2020s). Turning to the overall study: For sensitization, 2% DPC in acetone was applied to a roughly 2 cm by roughly 2 cm area of upper inner arm skin. Patch testing was performed on the upper back with Finn chambers containing 0.01% DPC, and the patch tests were scored after 6 days according to International Contact Dermatitis Research Group standards. Blood was sampled from patients pre-sensitization (week 0) and at 2, 6 and about 24 weeks after DPC sensitization. Weekly therapeutic DPC doses were additionally applied to the scalp of patients throughout the roughly 22-week study period. For TCR sequencing, blood came from over 25 alopecia patients at anywhere from one to four time points (pre-sensitization, 2, 6 and 24 weeks). Alopecia areata with under or over 50% scalp involvement, alopecia totalis and alopecia universalis were represented in the patient cohort, which was mostly female. In alopecia patients, the study followed how the peripheral blood TCR repertoire changed in vivo over primary and secondary sensitization to diphenylcyclopropenone (DPC), a hapten. Libraries were pooled for sequencing, and variation in per-sample TCR yields was attributed mainly to small differences in library volumes within the pool. The paper as a whole reports these results and caveats: Repeated subsampling changed both the strength of the expansion versus patch-test correlation and the threshold at which the correlation became significant. Significantly more large CDR3 similarity clusters were formed by expanded TCRs than by pre-sensitization or healthy control sets, consistent with antigen-driven responses. Patch test score was positively correlated with the number of PT1 expanded TCRs, with significance at thresholds 8, 16 and 32 but not at 4. Because every patient had alopecia, a presumed autoimmune disease, the patients' immune response might differ from that of healthy individuals. The number of TCRs above 1 in 1000 frequency did not change with DPC sensitization; there was no evidence of global repertoire structure alterations.

Library creation used RACE. Instrument on record: NextSeq 500. During library preparation, unique molecular identifiers were attached to individual cDNA molecules so that TCRs could be counted in a quantitative, reproducible way. Each blood RNA sample was used to sequence both TCR alpha and TCR beta chains. In the source study's methods: A median of about 89,000 TCRs per sample was observed, with a range of roughly 20,000 to 700,000. V, J and CDR3 annotation of the TCR reads was performed with the Decombinator software suite. To make PS versus PT1 abundance plots, every sample was subsampled to the same number of TCRs (28,000). Expanded TCRs were defined as absent before sensitization and observed at least eight times at the 2-week time point. Starting from the raw public reads, TCRdb applied fastp trimming at Q25, assembled clones with MiXCR and retained in-frame beta chains. When rows share a CDR3 protein, they turn into one entry using the most common DNA and genes. The V and J calls and clone size are TCRdb's, not the authors'. In this sample the table shows fewer than 400,000 distinct CDR3 sequences, approximately 6.3% of which occur a single time. The leading ten clones occupy approximately 8.9% of the sample.

The meaning of the sample's time point label: patch test 1, 2 weeks after DPC sensitization. Explained via the paper, the treatment or condition label denotes: therapeutic diphenylcyclopropenone sensitization with weekly scalp DPC. Blood at each patch-test visit was drawn before the patch test was applied. To be eligible, patients had to be aged 18 to 70, diagnosed with alopecia and judged suitable for DPC therapy, while pregnant patients were excluded. Total RNA was extracted from unfractionated whole blood collected in Tempus Blood RNA tubes. CDR3 length: 14 amino acids, cysteine to phenylalanine. Only the CDR3 part of the read is kept: 42 bases, read in frame from the first base. After removal of 3 bases from V and 4 bases from J, the junction retains 2 bases not matched to a gene. The CDR1 and CDR2 encoded by the germline V gene (reference sequence) are LGHDT and YNNKEL.

Here the sequenced sample was whole blood, taken in connection with sensitization to the hapten diphenylcyclopropenone (DPC). Recombination connected TRBV3-1 to TRBJ2-3, with 9 bases in between that match TRBD2. This TCR was sampled from a woman aged 18-29 years with alopecia areata. Some clones in this sample may be carry-over from other donors' samples. The sequence in DNA is TGTGCCAGCAGCCAGGGCGGGGGGGCAGATACGCAGTATTTT. Translated, this gives CASSQGGGADTQYF.